Many counts were recorded for the clone carrying this T cell receptor beta chain. As yet, its antigen is unknown. Generation of TCR beta libraries employed quantitative 5'-RACE incorporating molecular barcodes. TCRdb reprocessed the 5' RACE reads with MiXCR, giving one entry per CDR3 protein. This table has 7,600 or so distinct CDR3 sequences, around 2.8% appearing once. The data derive from a study of CD8 T cells in ankylosing spondylitis. Study-level findings and limits: Both synovial fluid and blood in reactive arthritis had previously been reported to carry some motif variants. Disease-linked clones reportedly concentrated significantly in matched ankylosing spondylitis synovial fluid.

The CDR3 length is 13 residues. The germline V and J ends were trimmed by 4 bases and 1 base, with 8 bases remaining between them. The germline gives CDR1 SGDLS, CDR2 YYNGEE. The chain employs TRBV9 and TRBJ1-1; D gene unclear. Sequencing input: blood, either unsorted or a sorted T cell fraction (not recorded which). The clonotype was recovered from a female donor with ankylosing spondylitis or in good health (not recorded which). CDR3 DNA: TGTGCCAGCAGCCAGTGGGGGAACACTGAAGCTTTCTTT. Protein sequence: CASSQWGNTEAFF. The full variable domain, in which reference TRBV9 and TRBJ1-1 provide the parts outside the CDR3, is DSGVTQTPKHLITATGQRVTLRCSPRSGDLSVYWYQQSLDQGLQFLIQYYNGEERAKGNILERFSAQQFPDLHSELNLSSLELGDSALYFCASSQWGNTEAFFGQGTRLTVV.